Below are 24 T cell receptor beta chains sequenced from a single sample in a study of regulatory T cells in long-lasting Graves disease. Assembly of TCR beta libraries relied on iRepertoire HTBI primers together with Arm-PCR of CDR3 regions. TCRdb fed the multiplex PCR reads into MiXCR, producing one record per CDR3 protein. The sample includes around 510,000 distinct CDR3 sequences, under 25% of them seen just once. Time point specified: persistent/refractory GD, antithyroid drugs over 5 years with positive TRAb. The TCR library was prepared using RNA isolated from PBMCs. The source material was peripheral blood mononuclear cells (PBMCs), sampled when the disease was refractory, from a patient treated with antithyroid drugs. These receptors originate from a female donor with Graves disease.

This clonotype came up many times. The chain recombines TRBV27 with TRBJ1-1; possibly TRBD1 for D (6 bases). Germline CDR1 and CDR2: MNHEY and SMNVEV (reference sequence). V dropped 5 bases and J dropped 0 bases, with 13 bases sitting between them. There are 15 residues in the CDR3. The CDR3 DNA follows: TGTGCCAGCAGTACCCGAGGGGGTATGAACACTGAAGCTTTCTTT. The encoded protein is CASSTRGGMNTEAFF.

Only a few counts were recorded for this clonotype. V and J are TRBV4-1 and TRBJ2-7; D not certain. The V end was cut by 0 bases, the J end by 3 bases, with 15 bases between. The CDR3 is 16 residues long. Germline V gene data show CDR1 as MGHRA and CDR2 as YSYEKL. DNA of the CDR3: TGCGCCAGCAGCCAAGAGAACGCGGAGAGGAGCTACGAGCAGTACTTC. This translates into CASSQENAERSYEQYF.

The CDR3 DNA reads as TGCAGTGCTAAACAGGGGACGAATTCACCCCTCCACTTT. As protein: CSAKQGTNSPLHF. The chain joins TRBV20-1 to TRBJ1-6; 7 bases match TRBD1. In germline, CDR1 is DFQATT, CDR2 SNEGSKA (reference sequence). This CDR3 has 13 amino acids. The junction had 4 bases not matched to a gene; V was cut back by 4 bases and J by 7 bases.

This clonotype has only a few counts. V gene TRBV6-1 combines with J gene TRBJ2-7; D is possibly TRBD2 (6 bases). The CDR3 runs to 17 residues. The V end lost 6 bases, the J end lost 4 bases, and 25 bases lay between the germline ends. From germline, CDR1 is MNHNS and CDR2 SASEGT. CDR3 protein: CASRPRLLTSFSYEQYF. DNA of the CDR3: TGTGCCAGCAGACCCAGACTTCTCACTAGCTTCTCTTACGAGCAGTACTTC.

Only a few counts were recorded for this clonotype. A much larger clonotype is one base distant, so this may be a read error. This sequence joins TRBV2 and TRBJ2-7, with 9 bases matching TRBD2. With 0 bases clipped from V and 6 bases from J, the junction kept 12 bases outside the gene matches. Looked up from germline, CDR1 is SNHLY and CDR2 is FYNNEI. The CDR3 loop spans 17 amino acids. The CDR3, as DNA: TGTGCCAGCAGTGAAGCCTACCTAGCGGGAACTTCTCTCGAGCAGTACTTC. Its protein is CASSEAYLAGTSLEQYF.

This clonotype has a count of ten or more. The chain has TRBV28 and TRBJ2-7; no firm D call. CDR3 length: 12 residues. Trimming pared 8 bases from V and 1 base from J, leaving 9 bases between. Germline V CDR1 and CDR2: MDHEN, SYDVKM. CDR3 DNA: TGTGCCAGCGAAGGCAGTTCCTACGAGCAGTACTTC. It yields the protein CASEGSSYEQYF.

This clonotype was found once. A much larger clone lies one base from this, so it may be a read error. The V call is TRBV10-3, the J call TRBJ2-5; D unclear. The CDR3 spans 13 residues. Germline V gene data show CDR1 as ENHRY and CDR2 as SYGVKD. V was trimmed by 2 bases and J by 7 bases, leaving 11 bases between them. CDR3 in amino acids: CAISETLSGTQYF. The DNA of the CDR3 is TGTGCCATCAGTGAGACGCTTTCCGGGACCCAGTACTTC.

This clonotype was recorded a few times. This chain joins TRBV4-1 and TRBJ1-4; no reliable D call. CDR3 size: 12 residues. Deletions cut 0 bases from V and 12 bases from J, with 8 bases between. Germline assignment: CDR1 MGHRA and CDR2 YSYEKL. This chain's CDR3 is CASSQDHRELFF. The DNA for the CDR3 is TGCGCCAGCAGCCAAGATCATAGAGAACTGTTTTTT.

This clonotype has just a few counts. The V and J genes are TRBV11-3 and TRBJ2-1; the D is unclear. Germline assignment: CDR1 SGHNT and CDR2 YENEEA. The CDR3 extends over 11 amino acids. V dropped 5 bases and J dropped 10 bases, with 9 bases sitting between them. CDR3 bases: TGTGCCAGCAGCCCCGGAATAGAGCAGTTCTTC. This translates into CASSPGIEQFF.

The chain employs TRBV6-1 and TRBJ2-1, with TRBD2 matching over 14 bases. The V gene's germline CDR1 is MNHNS and CDR2 SASEGT. The CDR3 is 18 amino acids. V lost 6 bases and J lost 1; bases outside the gene matches: 8. The chain's CDR3 is CASSPGLAGGISYNEQFF. The CDR3, as DNA: TGTGCCAGCAGCCCCGGACTAGCGGGAGGAATTTCCTACAATGAGCAGTTCTTC.

This chain links TRBV3-1 with TRBJ1-2; D is unresolved. This CDR3 is 14 amino acids long. Germline CDR1 is LGHDT and CDR2 is YNNKEL (reference sequence). V dropped 0 bases and J dropped 8 bases, with 13 bases sitting between them. CDR3 coding DNA: TGTGCCAGCAGCCAAGATTTTAGGGATCGGGGCTACACCTTC. It encodes CASSQDFRDRGYTF.

In its sample, this clonotype was seen many times. Its ends do not fully match the called genes, so a read error is possible. The chain employs TRBV7-9 and TRBJ1-1; the D gene is possibly TRBD1 (6 bases). Looked up from germline, CDR1 is SEHNR and CDR2 is FQNEAQ (reference sequence). The CDR3 consists of 14 residues. The CDR3 loop reads CASSSGGGNTEAFF. CDR3 DNA sequence: TGCGCCAGCAGCTCGGGGGGCGGAAACACTGAAGCTTTCTTT.

This clonotype was seen only a few times. The CDR3 nucleotides read TGTGCCAGCAGAGCAGCGCCGAGCTCCTACGAGCAGTACTTC. Residues: CASRAAPSSYEQYF. The rearrangement uses TRBV13 and TRBJ2-7; D is undetermined. The length of the CDR3 is 14 residues. Trimming removed 6 bases at V and 0 bases at J, with 12 bases between. Germline V gene data show CDR1 as PRHDT and CDR2 as FYEKMQ (reference sequence).

This clonotype showed up many times. The chain recombines TRBV27 with TRBJ2-6, with D hard to call. Germline CDR1 is MNHEY and CDR2 is SMNVEV (reference sequence). V was trimmed by 3 bases and J by 0 bases, leaving 12 bases between them. The CDR3 spans 17 residues. The CDR3 sequence: CASSLGPHVSGANVLTF. DNA for the CDR3: TGTGCCAGCAGTTTGGGCCCCCATGTCTCTGGGGCCAACGTCCTGACTTTC.

This clonotype was detected only a few times. This CDR3 reads CSSSGGASYEQYF. DNA for the CDR3: TGCAGCTCCTCGGGGGGCGCTTCCTACGAGCAGTACTTC. The chain uses TRBV29-1 and TRBJ2-7, with D possibly TRBD2 on 7 matching bases. The CDR3 length is 13 residues. The V end was cut by 8 bases, the J end by 1 base, with 15 bases between. Per the germline V gene, CDR1 is SQVTM and CDR2 is ANQGSEA.

This clonotype was counted many times. CDR3 nucleotide sequence: TGTGCCAGCAGTTTATTCCAGGGTTTGGTCTACGAGCAGTACTTC. Translating gives CASSLFQGLVYEQYF. V usage is TRBV28 and J usage is TRBJ2-7, with D possibly being TRBD1 (5 bases). V was shortened by 1 base and J by 3 bases, with 13 bases between the two germline ends. The CDR3 is made up of 15 amino acids. Germline CDR1 and CDR2: MDHEN and SYDVKM.

This clonotype showed up just a few times. V and J are TRBV7-6 and TRBJ2-5; 9 positions agree with TRBD2. The CDR3 is 13 amino acids. The germline gives CDR1 SGHVS, CDR2 FNYEAQ. With V trimmed by 7 bases and J by 4 bases, 4 bases remained unmatched. CDR3 sequence reads: CASTPRGGETQYF. The CDR3 DNA reads TGTGCCAGCACTCCGCGGGGGGGAGAGACCCAGTACTTC.

This clonotype was seen a handful of times. V and J are TRBV14 and TRBJ2-7; 8 nucleotides match TRBD2. This CDR3 has 16 residues. Germline assignment: CDR1 SGHDN and CDR2 FVKESK. Trimming cost V 3 bases and J 7 bases; bases outside gene matches: 14. This chain's CDR3 is CASSHGTRSGTREQYF. CDR3 sequence (DNA): TGTGCCAGCAGCCATGGTACTCGTAGCGGGACCCGTGAGCAGTACTTC. The full variable domain, rest sourced from reference TRBV14 and TRBJ2-7, is EAGVTQFPSHSVIEKGQTVTLRCDPISGHDNLYWYRRVMGKEIKFLLHFVKESKQDESGMPNNRFLAERTGGTYSTLKVQPAELEDSGVYFCASSHGTRSGTREQYFGPGTRLTVT.

This clonotype came up a few times. The chain recombines TRBV19 with TRBJ2-4, with D tentatively TRBD2 (6 bases). Germline lookup yields CDR1 LNHDA and CDR2 SQIVND (reference sequence). The CDR3 extends over 13 amino acids. V dropped 1 base and J dropped 6 bases, with 7 bases sitting between them. The CDR3 coding sequence is TGTGCCAGTAGTATAGGGGAGGCAAACATTCAGTACTTC. Amino acids: CASSIGEANIQYF.

The chain employs TRBV7-8 and TRBJ1-3; D unresolved. Germline assignment: CDR1 SGHVS and CDR2 FQNEAQ. Trimming removed 5 bases at V and 1 base at J, with 9 bases between. The CDR3 covers 14 residues. In nucleotides, the CDR3 is TGTGCCAGCAGCAAAACGGCTTCTGGAAACACCATATATTTT. Its translation is CASSKTASGNTIYF.

The sample holds many counts of this clonotype. The chain is built from TRBV2 and TRBJ1-1, with D perhaps TRBD1 (5 bases). The germline V and J ends were trimmed by 7 bases and 5 bases, with 23 bases remaining between them. Germline V gene sequence: CDR1 SNHLY, CDR2 FYNNEI. The CDR3 is made up of 16 amino acids. CDR3 residues: CASNSRVSGTRTEAFF. The CDR3 coding sequence is TGTGCCAGCAATTCCAGGGTATCGGGGACCAGGACTGAAGCTTTCTTT.

This clonotype was seen more than once but under ten times. A read error may produce the germline difference seen at one junction end. The chain couples TRBV6-1 to TRBJ2-1; TRBD2 aligns across 9 bases. In germline, CDR1 is MNHNS, CDR2 SASEGT. The CDR3 has 15 amino acids. CDR3 sequence reads: CASSQAGGLYNEQFF. The CDR3, as DNA: TGTGCCAGCAGTCAAGCGGGAGGCCTCTACAATGAGCAGTTCTTC.

This clonotype was counted ten times or more. The J gene is TRBJ2-7, the V gene TRBV12-3 or TRBV12-4, with D possibly TRBD1 on 6 matching bases. The CDR3 runs 14 residues. With 5 bases removed from V and 3 bases from J, the gap between germline ends came to 14 bases. The CDR3 sequence is CASSPMTGSYEQYF. DNA for the CDR3: TGTGCCAGCAGTCCGATGACAGGTAGCTACGAGCAGTACTTC.

This chain links TRBV5-1 with TRBJ1-6; D remains unclear. The germline V gene has CDR1 SGHRS and CDR2 YFSETQ. The CDR3 loop spans 13 amino acids. Trimming took 4 bases from V and 9 from J, leaving 11 bases between them. The chain's CDR3 is CASSLTSGSPLHF. The CDR3 DNA is TGCGCCAGCAGCCTTACGTCAGGTTCACCCCTCCACTTT.